One and the same sample provided the 9 T cell receptor beta chains below, sequenced in a study of CD8+ T cells in alopecia areata. RNA was isolated and reverse transcribed to cDNA, the sequencing template. The table came from immunoSEQ multiplex PCR; TCRdb's copy has only in-frame clones and leaves some out. The table lists around 100,000 clones, under 60% of them singletons. The treatment: oral pan-JAK inhibitor, 5-10 mg twice daily. The specimen was CD8+ T cells sorted from blood, collected at week 24, from a patient treated with tofacitinib. The origin of the receptors is a human donor with alopecia areata.

Many counts were recorded for this clone. The chain is built from TRBV6-4 and TRBJ2-5, with TRBD2 identical over 10 bases. There are 15 residues in the CDR3. Germline loops: CDR1 MRHNA, CDR2 SNTAGT. Trimming at V came to 8 bases and at J to 1 base, leaving 7 bases not matched to a gene. The CDR3 bases are TGTGCCAGCTCCCCTCTAGCGGGGGCCCAAGAGACCCAGTACTTC. It encodes CASSPLAGAQETQYF.

The sample holds a few counts of this clone. This rearrangement joins TRBV4-1 to TRBJ2-7, with D perhaps matching TRBD1 (5 bases). The germline V and J ends were trimmed by 6 bases and 3 bases, with 15 bases remaining between them. Germline CDR1 MGHRA, CDR2 YSYEKL. The length of the CDR3 is 14 residues. This CDR3 is CASRSDSSVYEQYF. Written as DNA, the CDR3 is TGCGCCAGCAGATCCGACAGTTCCGTCTACGAGCAGTACTTC.

This chain connects TRBV7-9 to TRBJ1-1; D is possibly TRBD1 (5 bases). V dropped 5 bases and J dropped 4 bases, with 17 bases sitting between them. CDR1 is SEHNR, CDR2 FQNEAQ, per germline (reference sequence). This CDR3 contains 15 residues. This CDR3 is CASSTPPRGGTEAFF. CDR3 in DNA: TGTGCCAGCAGCACACCCCCCCGGGGGGGCACTGAAGCTTTCTTT.

The V gene is TRBV7-9, the J gene TRBJ2-7, with a tentative D call TRBD1 (5 bases). The V end lost 5 bases, the J end lost 2 bases, and 16 bases lay between the germline ends. Germline CDR1 is SEHNR and CDR2 is FQNEAQ (reference sequence). The CDR3 is made up of 15 amino acids. CDR3 nucleotide sequence: TGTGCCAGCAGCCCCATCGCTGACAGCCCCTACGAGCAGTACTTC. Amino acid sequence: CASSPIADSPYEQYF.

This chain uses TRBV6-6 with TRBJ1-1; no reliable D call. Trimming pared 0 bases from V and 8 bases from J, leaving 10 bases between. Germline CDR1 MNHNY, CDR2 SVGAGI (reference sequence). The CDR3 has 13 amino acids. The chain's CDR3 is CASSYSGGIEAFF. The CDR3 DNA follows: TGTGCCAGCAGTTACTCGGGCGGGATAGAAGCTTTCTTT.

The CDR3 bases are TGTGCCACCAGCAGCGCAGTGGGGACAGGGAGCAATGAGCAGTTCTTC. Translated, it gives CATSSAVGTGSNEQFF. The gene calls are TRBV15 and TRBJ2-1; 9 nucleotides match TRBD1. The V segment lost 3 bases and the J segment 6 bases; nucleotides outside the gene matches: 9. CDR1 and CDR2 from the germline V gene are LNHNV and YYDKDF (reference sequence). This CDR3 contains 16 residues.

V usage is TRBV13 and J usage is TRBJ2-5, with 9 positions matching TRBD2. After removal of 1 base from V and 4 bases from J, the junction contained 7 bases not matched to a gene. The CDR3 is 16 residues long. CDR1 is PRHDT and CDR2 is FYEKMQ in the germline V gene (reference sequence). CDR3 in DNA: TGTGCCAGCAGCTTAGCCTTCCAGACTAGCGGAGAGACCCAGTACTTC. Translation: CASSLAFQTSGETQYF.

V usage is TRBV27 and J usage is TRBJ2-4, with D perhaps TRBD2 (6 bases). Per germline, CDR1 MNHEY and CDR2 SMNVEV (reference sequence). This CDR3 has 15 residues. V lost 7 bases, J lost 3 bases, and 16 bases lay in between. For the CDR3, the DNA is TGTGCCAGCACCTTTTCCGTAGCGGACAAAAACATTCAGTACTTC. As protein: CASTFSVADKNIQYF.

The chain combines TRBV29-1 with TRBJ2-7; tentative D call: TRBD2 (5 bases). Germline lookup yields CDR1 SQVTM and CDR2 ANQGSEA. This CDR3 is 13 amino acids long. The V and J ends lost 4 bases and 7 bases respectively, with 17 bases between them. This chain's CDR3 is CSVGGQEAWEQYF. CDR3 coding DNA: TGCAGCGTTGGTGGGCAGGAGGCTTGGGAGCAGTACTTC.